This T cell receptor (beta chain) came from a study of Ad26.COV2.S vaccination and SARS-CoV-2 variants. Unmatched junction bases numbered 8, after V lost 6 bases and J lost 5 bases. The CDR3 totals 14 residues. Germline assignment: CDR1 KGHSH and CDR2 LQKENI. Regarding treatment: about 20 received Ad26.COV2.S at low or high dose, single or two shots; about 5 received placebo; per-sample allocation not given. The samples were gathered on day 63 after the first injection of vaccine or placebo. Data came from immunoSEQ multiplex PCR; TCRdb stores just in-frame clones and leaves some out. The sample consists of about 450,000 clones, 89% of them appearing once.

J is TRBJ2-5 and V is TRBV18, with TRBD1 identical over 8 bases. The sequence was collected from a person between 18 and 65 years old who received the Ad26.COV2.S COVID-19 vaccine or a placebo. The sequencing here drew on peripheral blood, taken in a trial of Ad26.COV2.S vaccine versus placebo. The CDR3 DNA sequence: TGTGCCAGCTCGCCGGACAGGGAGAAGGAGACCCAGTACTTC. Protein: CASSPDREKETQYF.